These 6 T cell receptor beta chains came from one sample sequenced in a study of radiotherapy plus CTLA-4 blockade in lung cancer. Using immunoSEQ multiplex PCR, the repertoire was profiled, and TCRdb retains in-frame clones only, with some absent. The sample holds over 95,000 clones, roughly 74% seen once. Sample: peripheral blood, taken from a patient treated with radiotherapy plus ipilimumab. All receptors derive from a human donor with non-small cell lung cancer who had a partial response to radiotherapy plus ipilimumab. Some clones in this sample may be carry-over from other donors' samples.

This rearrangement joins TRBV18 to TRBJ1-5, with D uncertain. Germline values: CDR1 KGHSH, CDR2 LQKENI. Trimming stripped 3 bases from V and 3 bases from J, with 9 bases between. The CDR3 has 14 amino acids. In DNA form, the CDR3 reads TGTGCCAGCTCACCCCGCGGAAACAATCAGCCCCAGCATTTT. Amino acid sequence: CASSPRGNNQPQHF.

V usage is TRBV19 and J usage is TRBJ2-6, with TRBD1 matching 7 bases. The J segment lost 1 base and the V segment lost 9 bases, leaving 9 bases of the junction unmatched. The germline V gene has CDR1 LNHDA and CDR2 SQIVND (reference sequence). The CDR3 covers 16 residues. Here the CDR3 reads CASTTGLASGANVLTF. CDR3 DNA sequence: TGTGCCAGCACGACAGGGCTCGCGTCTGGGGCCAACGTCCTGACTTTC.

The rearrangement links TRBV7-2 to TRBJ2-5, with 7 positions matching TRBD2. The V segment lost 7 bases and the J segment 5 bases; nucleotides outside the gene matches: 10. CDR1 and CDR2 from the germline V gene are SGHTA and FQGNSA. This CDR3 has 14 amino acids. CDR3 region: CASTPSGDLETQYF. The CDR3 nucleotides are TGTGCCAGCACCCCAAGCGGGGACTTGGAGACCCAGTACTTC.

This chain links TRBV7-9 with TRBJ2-1, with 7 bases aligning to TRBD1. The germline gives CDR1 SEHNR, CDR2 FQNEAQ (reference sequence). The V segment lost 3 bases and the J segment 9 bases; nucleotides outside the gene matches: 17. The CDR3 is made up of 17 amino acids. In nucleotides, the CDR3 is TGTGCCAGCAGCTTGGGAATTAGACAGGGCGGCGCGGGTGAGCAGTTCTTC. It codes for CASSLGIRQGGAGEQFF.

The rearrangement joins TRBV19 to TRBJ2-3; 8 positions match TRBD2. V was clipped by 4 bases and J by 1 base; unmatched bases: 4. Germline CDR1 reads LNHDA; CDR2 reads SQIVND (reference sequence). This CDR3 contains 15 residues. In DNA, the CDR3 is TGTGCCAGTAGTACCGGGACTAGAGGCACAGATACGCAGTATTTT. It specifies CASSTGTRGTDTQYF.

The rearrangement joins TRBV28 to TRBJ1-2, with TRBD1 matching 11 bases. V lost 7 bases to trimming and J lost 4 bases; unmatched junction nucleotides: 8. The germline CDR1 and CDR2 sequences are MDHEN and SYDVKM. There are 15 residues in the CDR3. CDR3 residues: CASTLRGTGGYGYTF. CDR3 bases: TGTGCCAGCACCTTAAGGGGGACAGGGGGCTATGGCTACACCTTC.